The source of this TCR beta chain is a study of cytomegalovirus exposure and HLA in healthy donors. Study background: Unique TCR beta sequences numbering about 100 million came from around 180 million T cells in an earlier analysis. Some 85 million unique TCRs, all from HLA-typed donors, were included in an early release of the data. Overall study findings and caveats: Indistinguishable V segments such as TRBV6-2 and TRBV6-3 were excluded. Many donors carried some public TCRs, although rarity characterized most TCR sequences.

The PCR used 60 Vbeta and 13 Jbeta primers. Assay used: immunoSEQ multiplex PCR; TCRdb lists only in-frame clones, some missing. The sample holds some 150,000 clones, more than 75% seen once. This CDR3 comprises 16 residues. Germline loops: CDR1 SGHTA, CDR2 FQGTGA. The V and J ends lost 1 base and 5 bases, in that order; junction bases with no gene match: 6. A word on this clone: The antigen is undetermined.

What was sequenced was PBMCs. The clonotype was recovered from a woman aged 45-65 years in good health and CMV-seropositive. This chain connects TRBV7-3 to TRBJ2-3; 10 bases line up with TRBD2. In DNA, the CDR3 is TGTGCCAGCAGCTTAATTGCAGCGGGGGGGAAAGATACGCAGTATTTT. Translation: CASSLIAAGGKDTQYF.